What follows are 6 T cell receptor beta chains derived from one specimen sequenced in a study of CD8+ T cells in alopecia areata listed by TCRdb under 2018. The time point label corresponds to: less than 30 weeks on oral tofacitinib. The treatment or condition label of this sample denotes: oral pan-JAK inhibitor, 5-10 mg twice daily. The library was produced with the immunoSEQ multiplex PCR assay. RNA was extracted from all samples and reverse transcribed into cDNA, which served as template for TCR sequencing. Sourced from immuneACCESS, this table was stored by TCRdb with only in-frame sequences that have V and J called. A share of the clones is absent; for the studies checked, an unresolved V gene accounts for under half, and the remainder has no known explanation. This sample has roughly 110,000 clones in its table, and roughly 84% of those were observed once. The top ten clones comprise over 20% of the sample.

The source material was CD8+ T cells sorted from blood, sampled at week 24, from a patient treated with tofacitinib. All receptors derive from a human donor with alopecia areata.

About this clone itself: The sample carries other DNA sequences with the same CDR3. CDR3 region: CASSWNTGELFF. The CDR3 region has the DNA TGTGCCAGCAGCTGGAACACCGGGGAGCTGTTTTTT. The gene calls are TRBV27 and TRBJ2-2; D is undetermined. Germline V gives CDR1 MNHEY, CDR2 SMNVEV (reference sequence). The CDR3 has 12 residues. Trimming stripped 6 bases from V and 1 base from J, with 3 bases between.

The V gene is TRBV5-1, the J gene TRBJ2-3; perhaps D is TRBD1 or TRBD2 (5 bases each). Germline V CDR1 and CDR2: SGHRS, YFSETQ. The CDR3 contains 14 residues. Trimming shortened V by 1 base and J by 7 bases, and 13 bases separated the two germline ends. CDR3 region: CASSLRGAAHTQYF. Here the CDR3 DNA reads TGCGCCAGCAGCTTGAGGGGAGCTGCCCATACGCAGTATTTT.

This clone has a single count. V is TRBV5-1 and J is TRBJ2-7, with a tentative D call TRBD2 (5 bases). Trimming cost V 5 bases and J 6 bases, with 15 bases left between them. The CDR3 has 13 residues. In germline, CDR1 is SGHRS, CDR2 YFSETQ. As DNA, the CDR3 is TGCGCCAGCAGGCGCGGTCACGAGGGCGAGCAGTACTTC. Its translation: CASRRGHEGEQYF.

The chain uses TRBV28 and TRBJ1-6; 9 bases are shared with TRBD1. Germline V gives CDR1 MDHEN, CDR2 SYDVKM. The junction had 6 bases not matched to a gene; V was cut back by 6 bases and J by 0 bases. The CDR3 has 17 amino acids. The CDR3 loop is CASRAGTGSSYNSPLHF. The CDR3, as DNA: TGTGCCAGCAGGGCCGGGACAGGGAGCTCCTATAATTCACCCCTCCACTTT.

This rearrangement joins TRBV7-9 to TRBJ2-7, with D possibly TRBD2 on 5 matching bases. CDR1 is SEHNR and CDR2 is FQNEAQ in the germline V gene (reference sequence). The CDR3 extends over 14 amino acids. The V gene lost 0 bases and the J gene lost 3 bases, with 9 bases spanning the gap. CDR3 nucleotides: TGTGCCAGCAGCTTAGCCCCCGCGGGCTACGAGCAGTACTTC. Protein: CASSLAPAGYEQYF. The variable domain in full, with the rest retrieved from reference TRBV7-9 and TRBJ2-7, is DTGVSQNPRHKITKRGQNVTFRCDPISEHNRLYWYRQTLGQGPEFLTYFQNEAQLEKSRLLSDRFSAERPKGSFSTLEIQRTEQGDSAMYLCASSLAPAGYEQYFGPGTRLTVT.

V gene TRBV27 combines with J gene TRBJ2-3; D might be TRBD2 (6 bases). V lost 5 bases to trimming and J lost 4 bases, with 13 bases between them. Germline V lookup: CDR1 MNHEY, CDR2 SMNVEV (reference sequence). The CDR3 runs 14 residues. The CDR3 region is CASSVNTGADTQYF. The CDR3 nucleotides read TGTGCCAGCAGTGTTAATACGGGGGCAGATACGCAGTATTTT.